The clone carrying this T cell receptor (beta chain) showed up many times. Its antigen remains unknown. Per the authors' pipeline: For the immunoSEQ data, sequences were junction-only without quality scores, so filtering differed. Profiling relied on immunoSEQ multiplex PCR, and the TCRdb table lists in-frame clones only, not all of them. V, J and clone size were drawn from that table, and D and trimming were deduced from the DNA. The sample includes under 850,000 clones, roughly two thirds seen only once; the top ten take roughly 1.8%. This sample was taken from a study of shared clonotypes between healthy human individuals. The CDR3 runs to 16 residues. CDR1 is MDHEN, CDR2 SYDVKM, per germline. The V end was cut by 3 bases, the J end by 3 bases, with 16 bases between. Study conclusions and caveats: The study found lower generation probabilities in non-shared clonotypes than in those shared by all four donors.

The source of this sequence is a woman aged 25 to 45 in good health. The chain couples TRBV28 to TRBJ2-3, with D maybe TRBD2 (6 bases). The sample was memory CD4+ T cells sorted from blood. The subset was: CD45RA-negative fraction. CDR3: CASSFHSLADTDTQYF. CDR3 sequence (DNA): TGTGCCAGCAGTTTCCACAGCTTAGCGGATACAGATACGCAGTATTTT.